What follows are 9 T cell receptor beta chains derived from one specimen sequenced in a study of T-cell memory formation after mild COVID-19 (dated by TCRdb to about 2021). Preparation of the library involved 5' RACE. Instrument on record: Illumina NovaSeq 6000. Using fastp at Q25 and MiXCR, TCRdb reprocessed the public reads and kept productive beta chains. Rows with one shared CDR3 protein collapse into an entry with the most common genes and DNA. This sample has 130,000 to 150,000 distinct CDR3 sequences in its table, and about 6.1% of those were observed once. The ten largest clones take up 2% to 2.5% of the sample. The source material was PBMCs or a T cell subset sorted from them (not recorded which). These receptors all come from an adult woman who had mild COVID-19 (a few samples of this study predate the infection). The sample titles of this study are shuffled in the database, so cell type and time point are left out; the donor was told from shared clones.

This clonotype was seen repeatedly, ten times or more. The chain links TRBV12-3 or TRBV12-4 to TRBJ1-1; D not resolved. The length of the CDR3 is 14 residues. The ends were cut back, 6 bases at V and 1 base at J, with 12 bases in the middle. In DNA, the CDR3 is TGTGCCAGCAGACTGAACACAGCGAACACTGAAGCTTTCTTT. Translating gives CASRLNTANTEAFF.

V gene TRBV12-3 or TRBV12-4 combines with J gene TRBJ2-5; D uncertain. The closer fit of TRBJ2-7 to the DNA end suggests the J call may be wrong. This CDR3 has 14 amino acids. CDR3 protein: CASSFARLNYEQYF. CDR3 coding DNA: TGTGCCAGCAGTTTTGCGAGGCTCAACTACGAGCAGTACTTC.

This clonotype was counted only a few times. CDR3 region: CASSPVAGTDTQYF. For the CDR3, the DNA is TGCGCCAGCAGCCCTGTGGCGGGGACTGATACGCAGTATTTT. This rearrangement joins TRBV4-1 to TRBJ2-3; tentative D call: TRBD2 (6 bases). V was clipped by 4 bases and J by 6 bases, with 14 bases between them. CDR1 and CDR2 (germline): MGHRA, YSYEKL. CDR3 length: 14 residues.

The V and J genes are TRBV18 and TRBJ2-7; D not resolved. Germline assignment: CDR1 KGHSH and CDR2 LQKENI. The V and J ends lost 1 base and 3 bases respectively, with 16 bases between them. The CDR3 is made up of 16 amino acids. The CDR3 DNA is TGTGCCAGCTCACCACTCTCTGAGAGAGGAAGCTACGAGCAGTACTTC. Encoded protein: CASSPLSERGSYEQYF. The whole variable domain, filled in from reference TRBV18 and TRBJ2-7, reads NAGVMQNPRHLVRRRGQEARLRCSPMKGHSHVYWYRQLPEEGLKFMVYLQKENIIDESGMPKERFSAEFPKEGPSILRIQQVVRGDSAAYFCASSPLSERGSYEQYFGPGTRLTVT.

This clonotype was seen ten or more times. This sequence joins TRBV7-2 and TRBJ1-5, with D unresolved. The germline gives CDR1 SGHTA, CDR2 FQGNSA. The CDR3 length is 16 residues. Deletions cut 1 base from V and 0 bases from J, with 10 bases between. CDR3 sequence: CASSLESWYSNQPQHF. The CDR3 nucleotides are TGTGCCAGCAGCTTAGAGTCGTGGTATAGCAATCAGCCCCAGCATTTT.

This clonotype was recorded at least ten times. The V gene is TRBV6-2 or TRBV6-3, the J gene TRBJ2-1; 9 nucleotides line up with TRBD1. Germline V gene sequence: CDR1 MNHEY, CDR2 SVGEGT. V lost 7 bases to trimming and J lost 7 bases; unmatched junction nucleotides: 23. The length of the CDR3 is 19 residues. The CDR3 region is CASNPQGQGRISSLNEQFF. The CDR3 DNA is TGTGCCAGCAACCCCCAGGGACAGGGAAGAATATCAAGCCTAAATGAGCAGTTCTTC.

The chain carries TRBV19 and TRBJ1-6; the D is unclear. The V gene's germline CDR1 is LNHDA and CDR2 SQIVND (reference sequence). The CDR3 is 14 amino acids. Trimming left V 2 bases short and J 6 bases short, with 8 bases between. The CDR3 DNA is TGTGCCAGTAGTATATCGGGTGGTAATTCACCCCTCCACTTT. It yields the protein CASSISGGNSPLHF.

V is TRBV7-9 and J is TRBJ1-2; no definite D call. The ends were cut back, 2 bases at V and 3 bases at J, with 10 bases in the middle. The CDR3 loop spans 14 amino acids. Germline CDR1 SEHNR, CDR2 FQNEAQ (reference sequence). The CDR3 here is CASSLYDTYYGYTF. CDR3 in DNA: TGTGCCAGCAGCTTATATGACACCTACTATGGCTACACCTTC.

This clonotype showed up many times. The CDR3 sequence: CATSDSYGYTF. CDR3 nucleotide sequence: TGTGCCACCAGTGATTCGTATGGCTACACCTTC. The genes are TRBV24-1 and TRBJ1-2, with D unresolved. This CDR3 is 11 amino acids long. Trimming cost V 2 bases and J 5 bases, with 2 bases left between them. Germline V CDR1 and CDR2: KGHDR, SFDVKD.